These 26 T cell receptor beta chains came from one sample sequenced in a study of T-cell memory formation after mild COVID-19. MiXCR, applied by TCRdb to the 5' RACE reads, yields one record per CDR3 protein. This sample has about 350,000 distinct CDR3 sequences; roughly 15% occur once, and the top ten carry roughly 20%. Sample: PBMCs or a T cell subset sorted from them (not recorded which). These receptors were collected from a young man who had mild COVID-19 (a few samples of this study predate the infection). Cell type and time point are not known.

V gene TRBV7-2 combines with J gene TRBJ2-7; D tentatively fits TRBD1 or TRBD2 (6 bases each). V lost 7 bases to trimming and J lost 6 bases, with 10 bases between them. CDR1 is SGHTA and CDR2 is FQGNSA in the germline V gene. This CDR3 contains 11 residues. The CDR3 sequence is CASTGAGEQYF. The CDR3 DNA reads as TGTGCCAGCACGGGGGCCGGCGAGCAGTACTTC.

This clonotype appeared a single time. The rearrangement uses TRBV12-3 or TRBV12-4 and TRBJ1-1, with 7 bases that match TRBD1. J gave up 11 bases and V 7 bases, and 16 bases lay outside the gene matches. The CDR3 covers 14 residues. The CDR3, as DNA: TGTGCCAGCAATACCGGGACAGCCACCTTGAGGGCTTTCTTT. Amino acid sequence: CASNTGTATLRAFF.

In its sample, this clonotype was seen many times. The chain joins TRBV2 to TRBJ1-2, with a tentative D call TRBD1 (5 bases). Trimming left V 5 bases short and J 8 bases short, with 18 bases between. Germline V gene data show CDR1 as SNHLY and CDR2 as FYNNEI. The CDR3 extends over 14 amino acids. CDR3 DNA: TGTGCCAGCAGTCCGACGGGGGTGGCGGGCGGCTACACCTTC. The encoded protein is CASSPTGVAGGYTF.

CDR3 sequence: CASSPGAAHEQYF. In DNA form, the CDR3 reads TGTGCCAGCAGTCCGGGGGCAGCGCACGAGCAGTACTTC. The rearrangement joins TRBV7-3 to TRBJ2-7; D is tentatively TRBD1 or TRBD2 (6 bases each). This CDR3 contains 13 residues. V lost 6 bases and J 5 bases, leaving 14 bases between the germline ends. Germline loops: CDR1 SGHTA, CDR2 FQGTGA.

This clonotype showed up just a few times. The J gene is TRBJ2-6, the V gene TRBV7-3; 7 bases agree with TRBD1. Germline V gene data show CDR1 as SGHTA and CDR2 as FQGTGA. With 1 base clipped from V and 0 bases from J, the junction kept 6 bases outside the gene matches. The CDR3 has 18 residues. Written as DNA, the CDR3 is TGTGCCAGCAGCTTAAGGTCAGGGGGAAGCTCTGGGGCCAACGTCCTGACTTTC. Translated, it gives CASSLRSGGSSGANVLTF. The variable domain in full, with the rest retrieved from reference TRBV7-3 and TRBJ2-6, is GAGVSQTPSNKVTEKGKYVELRCDPISGHTALYWYRQSLGQGPEFLIYFQGTGAADDSGLPNDRFFAVRPEGSVSTLKIQRTERGDSAVYLCASSLRSGGSSGANVLTFGAGSRLTVL.

The V and J genes are TRBV27 and TRBJ2-7, with a tentative D call TRBD1 (6 bases). Trimming left V 5 bases short and J 2 bases short, with 13 bases between. This CDR3 region has 14 residues. Per germline, CDR1 MNHEY and CDR2 SMNVEV (reference sequence). CDR3 sequence reads: CASSPLGAAYEQYF. Written as DNA, the CDR3 is TGTGCCAGCAGTCCATTGGGGGCCGCCTACGAGCAGTACTTC.

V usage is TRBV7-2 and J usage is TRBJ1-5; D is unclear. CDR3 size: 16 residues. The V end was cut by 7 bases, the J end by 0 bases, with 16 bases between. Germline lookup yields CDR1 SGHTA and CDR2 FQGNSA. The DNA of the CDR3 is TGTGCCAGCAACCCTGCGGACGGATTTAGCAATCAGCCCCAGCATTTT. It is translated as CASNPADGFSNQPQHF.

This clonotype was seen a handful of times. The rearrangement links TRBV5-1 to TRBJ2-1; D is undetermined. CDR3 size: 14 residues. V gave up 7 bases and J gave up 0 bases, with 11 bases separating them. Germline CDR1 SGHRS, CDR2 YFSETQ. CDR3 nucleotide sequence: TGCGCCAGCCAACAGATCCCCTCCTACAATGAGCAGTTCTTC. This encodes CASQQIPSYNEQFF.

The chain carries TRBV7-2 and TRBJ2-7, with TRBD1 matching over 9 bases. The CDR3 sequence is 12 residues long. Losses at the gene ends were 1 base for V and 10 bases for J; bases not matched to a gene: 2. The germline V gene has CDR1 SGHTA and CDR2 FQGNSA. The DNA of the CDR3 is TGTGCCAGCAGCTTAGTGGGACAGGGTCAGTACTTC. It encodes CASSLVGQGQYF.

This clonotype was counted ten times or more. The V call is TRBV4-3, the J call TRBJ2-1; 9 nucleotides match TRBD1. The V and J ends lost 8 bases and 6 bases, in that order; junction bases with no gene match: 11. The CDR3 totals 15 residues. Germline-derived CDR1 and CDR2 are LGHNA and YSLEER. CDR3 DNA sequence: TGCGCCAGCGGGCCGTTGGGACAGGGAGGCAATGAGCAGTTCTTC. Translation gives CASGPLGQGGNEQFF.

The gene calls are TRBV3-1 and TRBJ1-6, with a weak D call TRBD1 (6 bases). V was clipped by 3 bases and J by 14 bases, with 20 bases between them. This CDR3 region has 15 residues. The germline V gene encodes CDR1 LGHDT and CDR2 YNNKEL (reference sequence). CDR3 DNA sequence: TGTGCCAGCAGCCAGGAATGGACAGTCCGGGGGACCCTCCACTTT. Protein: CASSQEWTVRGTLHF.

In its sample, this clonotype was seen a few times. The chain is built from TRBV28 and TRBJ2-4; a possible D gene is TRBD1 (6 bases). The germline V and J ends were trimmed by 7 bases and 0 bases, with 13 bases remaining between them. The CDR3 is 15 amino acids. Germline CDR1 and CDR2: MDHEN and SYDVKM. Here the CDR3 DNA reads TGTGCCAGCAAGGACAGCATAAGAGCCAAAAACATTCAGTACTTC. Protein: CASKDSIRAKNIQYF. The full variable domain, in which reference TRBV28 and TRBJ2-4 provide the parts outside the CDR3, is DVKVTQSSRYLVKRTGEKVFLECVQDMDHENMFWYRQDPGLGLRLIYFSYDVKMKEKGDIPEGYSVSREKKERFSLILESASTNQTSMYLCASKDSIRAKNIQYFGAGTRLSVL.

This clonotype was seen only a few times. This chain uses TRBV5-4 with TRBJ2-4; D is perhaps TRBD1 (5 bases). The V gene lost 4 bases and the J gene lost 1 base, with 15 bases spanning the gap. The CDR3 is 16 residues long. CDR1 is SGHNT, CDR2 YYREEE, per germline (reference sequence). The CDR3 DNA follows: TGTGCCAGCAGCCCCCTAGGGGTCTCGGCCAAAAACATTCAGTACTTC. It encodes CASSPLGVSAKNIQYF.

V is TRBV5-1 and J is TRBJ2-2; TRBD1 matches 8 bases. V shed 0 bases and J 4 bases; nucleotides not matched to a gene: 5. The CDR3 covers 16 residues. CDR1 and CDR2 from the germline V gene are SGHRS and YFSETQ. The CDR3 reads CASSLAYRGSTGELFF. Here the CDR3 DNA reads TGCGCCAGCAGCTTGGCCTACAGGGGGTCCACCGGGGAGCTGTTTTTT.

V usage is TRBV7-3 and J usage is TRBJ2-3, with D perhaps matching TRBD1 (7 bases). This CDR3 region has 15 residues. Deletions cut 4 bases from V and 4 bases from J, with 15 bases between. The germline CDR1 and CDR2 sequences are SGHTA and FQGTGA. The CDR3 region is CASSSKAGGPDTQYF. The CDR3 DNA reads TGTGCCAGCAGCTCAAAAGCAGGGGGGCCAGATACGCAGTATTTT.

This clonotype showed up many times. The V gene is TRBV2, the J gene TRBJ2-7, with a tentative D call TRBD1 (5 bases). Looked up from germline, CDR1 is SNHLY and CDR2 is FYNNEI. Between the trimmed V and J ends, which lost 8 bases and 3 bases, there was a span of 14 bases. CDR3 size: 13 residues. The CDR3 coding sequence is TGTGCCAGCGGACGCCAGGGTGGCTACGAGCAGTACGTC. This encodes CASGRQGGYEQYV.

The rearrangement joins TRBV12-3 or TRBV12-4 to TRBJ2-5; 11 bases line up with TRBD2. Unmatched junction bases numbered 13, after V lost 5 bases and J lost 5 bases. This CDR3 has 17 residues. CDR3 amino acids: CASSPAQTSGGGETQYF. Written as DNA, the CDR3 is TGTGCCAGCAGTCCAGCCCAAACTAGCGGGGGAGGTGAGACCCAGTACTTC.

At least ten counts were recorded for this clonotype. This chain links TRBV10-2 with TRBJ2-5, with D perhaps TRBD2 (6 bases). The germline CDR1 and CDR2 sequences are WSHSY and SAAADI. CDR3 length: 15 residues. The V gene lost 7 bases and the J gene lost 1 base, with 16 bases spanning the gap. CDR3 residues: CASTGFGTGQETQYF. The CDR3 DNA follows: TGCGCCAGCACAGGATTTGGGACTGGCCAAGAGACCCAGTACTTC.

In its sample, this clonotype was seen a few times. This sequence joins TRBV25-1 and TRBJ2-2; 8 bases match TRBD1. The V and J ends lost 7 bases and 5 bases, in that order; junction bases with no gene match: 3. The CDR3 is made up of 13 amino acids. Looked up from germline, CDR1 is MGHDK and CDR2 is SYGVNS. CDR3 in amino acids: CASTRGLTGELFF. The CDR3 DNA follows: TGTGCCAGCACCAGGGGGCTGACCGGGGAGCTGTTTTTT. Combining the CDR3 with reference TRBV25-1 and TRBJ2-2 gives the whole variable domain EADIYQTPRYLVIGTGKKITLECSQTMGHDKMYWYQQDPGMELHLIHYSYGVNSTEKGDLSSESTVSRIRTEHFPLTLESARPSHTSQYLCASTRGLTGELFFGEGSRLTVL.

There are a few counts of this clonotype. V is TRBV3-1 and J is TRBJ2-5, with a possible D match to TRBD1 (5 bases). Germline loops: CDR1 LGHDT, CDR2 YNNKEL (reference sequence). V lost 1 base, J lost 0 bases, and 18 bases lay in between. This CDR3 comprises 18 residues. The CDR3: CASSQVNRPGPNQETQYF. The CDR3 DNA reads TGTGCCAGCAGCCAAGTGAATAGGCCAGGGCCTAACCAAGAGACCCAGTACTTC.

The V and J genes are TRBV4-3 and TRBJ2-1; D is undetermined. CDR1 is LGHNA and CDR2 is YSLEER in the germline V gene. This CDR3 contains 15 residues. Trimming pared 5 bases from V and 3 bases from J, leaving 14 bases between. The CDR3 reads CASSWDSDVYNEQFF. Here the CDR3 DNA reads TGCGCCAGCAGCTGGGATTCAGACGTCTACAATGAGCAGTTCTTC.

CDR3 DNA sequence: TGTGCCAGCAGTTCGCAGGACACTGAAGCTTTCTTT. It encodes CASSSQDTEAFF. The chain has TRBV6-2 or TRBV6-3 and TRBJ1-1; unclear D gene. V was cut by 4 bases and J by 3 bases, with 6 bases left in between. The CDR3 is 12 amino acids. Germline V lookup: CDR1 MNHEY, CDR2 SVGEGT.

V gene TRBV2 combines with J gene TRBJ1-1; weak D call: TRBD1 (6 bases). V shed 0 bases and J shed 3 bases, with 8 bases lying between them. Germline CDR1 reads SNHLY; CDR2 reads FYNNEI. The CDR3 runs 14 residues. CDR3 coding DNA: TGTGCCAGCAGTGAAGCCGGACAGCACACTGAAGCTTTCTTT. Its protein product is CASSEAGQHTEAFF.

This clonotype was seen just once. The gene calls are TRBV9 and TRBJ1-5, with D perhaps matching TRBD1 (5 bases). This CDR3 is 14 amino acids long. Trimming took off 1 base at V and 4 bases at J, with 9 bases between the two ends. CDR1 is SGDLS, CDR2 YYNGEE, per germline. The CDR3 loop is CASSVWDGNQPQHF. The CDR3 DNA reads as TGTGCCAGCAGCGTATGGGACGGGAATCAGCCCCAGCATTTT.

The chain recombines TRBV12-3 or TRBV12-4 with TRBJ2-3; D is unclear. V gave up 1 base and J gave up 8 bases, with 10 bases separating them. The CDR3 spans 13 residues. CDR3 protein: CASSLGFQVTQYF. CDR3 bases: TGTGCCAGCAGTTTAGGGTTCCAGGTTACGCAGTATTTT.

V usage is TRBV10-3 and J usage is TRBJ2-2; 16 bases match TRBD2. From germline, CDR1 is ENHRY and CDR2 SYGVKD. Trimming removed 9 bases from V and 5 bases from J; junction bases left unmatched: 0. The CDR3 loop spans 14 amino acids. The chain's CDR3 is CAMGLAGGTGELFF. The CDR3 DNA reads as TGTGCCATGGGACTAGCGGGGGGGACCGGGGAGCTGTTTTTT.